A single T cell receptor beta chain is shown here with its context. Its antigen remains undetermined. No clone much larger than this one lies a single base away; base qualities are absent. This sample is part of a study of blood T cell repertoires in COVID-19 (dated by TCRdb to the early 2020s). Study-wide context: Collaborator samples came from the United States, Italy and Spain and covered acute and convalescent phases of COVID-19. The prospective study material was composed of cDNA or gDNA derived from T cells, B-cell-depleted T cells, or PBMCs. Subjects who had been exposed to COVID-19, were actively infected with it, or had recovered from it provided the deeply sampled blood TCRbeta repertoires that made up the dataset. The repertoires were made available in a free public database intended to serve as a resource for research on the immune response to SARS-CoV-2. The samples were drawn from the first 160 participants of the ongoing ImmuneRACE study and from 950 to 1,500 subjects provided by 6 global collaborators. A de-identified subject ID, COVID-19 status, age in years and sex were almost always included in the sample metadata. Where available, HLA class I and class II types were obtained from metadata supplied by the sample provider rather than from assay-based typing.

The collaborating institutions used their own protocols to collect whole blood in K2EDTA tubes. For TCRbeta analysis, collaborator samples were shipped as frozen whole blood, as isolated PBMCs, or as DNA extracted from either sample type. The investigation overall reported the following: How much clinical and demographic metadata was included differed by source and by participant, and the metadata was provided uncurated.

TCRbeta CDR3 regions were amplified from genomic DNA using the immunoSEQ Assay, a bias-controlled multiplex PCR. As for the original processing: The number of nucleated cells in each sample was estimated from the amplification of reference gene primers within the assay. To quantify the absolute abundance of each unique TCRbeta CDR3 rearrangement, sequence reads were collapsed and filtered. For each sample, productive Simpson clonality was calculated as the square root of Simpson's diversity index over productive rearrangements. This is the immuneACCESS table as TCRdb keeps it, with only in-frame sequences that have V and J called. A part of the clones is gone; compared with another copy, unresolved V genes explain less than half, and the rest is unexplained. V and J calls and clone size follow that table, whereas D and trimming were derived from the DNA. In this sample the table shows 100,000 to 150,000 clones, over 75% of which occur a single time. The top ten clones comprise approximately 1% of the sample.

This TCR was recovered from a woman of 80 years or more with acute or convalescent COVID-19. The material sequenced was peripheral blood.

For the CDR3, the sequence is CASSLDGADTQYF. Read as DNA, the sequence is TGTGCCAGCAGCTTAGACGGGGCAGATACGCAGTATTTT. This chain is built from TRBV7-9 and TRBJ2-3; TRBD2 is a possible D gene, resting on 5 matching bases. For CDR1 and CDR2, the germline V gene (reference sequence) lists SEHNR and FQNEAQ. V is clipped by 1 base and J by 4 bases, and the sequence between their germline boundaries is 6 bases long. The CDR3, cysteine through phenylalanine, is 13 amino acids long. Only CDR3 DNA remains: 39 bases, in frame from the first base.